Shown below are 29 T cell receptor beta chains from a single sample sequenced in a study of breast tumors, draining lymph nodes, adjacent tissues. TCRdb itself ran the multiplex PCR reads through MiXCR, one entry per CDR3 protein. Of 140,000 or so distinct CDR3 sequences in the sample, around a third were seen once. Samples came from axillary lymph nodes draining the breast cancer. The sample comprised axillary lymph node tissue. The origin of the receptors is a female donor with breast cancer. Some clones in this sample may be carry-over from other donors' samples.

This rearrangement joins TRBV6-1 to TRBJ2-7, with D possibly matching TRBD2 (6 bases). Trimming took 8 bases from V and 9 from J, leaving 14 bases between them. The CDR3 runs to 11 residues. CDR1 is MNHNS and CDR2 is SASEGT in the germline V gene. CDR3 region: CASGAGMGQYF. The CDR3, as DNA: TGTGCCAGCGGGGCGGGGATGGGGCAGTACTTC.

This clonotype was found many times. The rearrangement joins TRBV25-1 to TRBJ1-2, with 12 bases that match TRBD1. The length of the CDR3 is 15 residues. Trimming took 5 bases from V and 7 from J; bases not matched to a gene: 8. Germline V gene sequence: CDR1 MGHDK, CDR2 SYGVNS. CDR3 sequence reads: CASSRSGTGGSGYTF. In DNA form, the CDR3 reads TGTGCCAGCAGTCGATCCGGGACAGGGGGCTCTGGCTACACCTTC.

The table lists this clonotype with a few counts. This sequence joins TRBV19 and TRBJ1-3, with TRBD1 as a possible D gene (5 bases). Trimming took off 7 bases at V and 0 bases at J, with 16 bases between the two ends. Germline V gene lookup returns CDR1 LNHDA and CDR2 SQIVND (reference sequence). The CDR3 has 16 amino acids. CDR3 residues: CASMNRDPDSGNTIYF. The CDR3 DNA reads as TGTGCCAGTATGAACCGGGACCCAGACTCTGGAAACACCATATATTTT.

This chain joins TRBV7-9 and TRBJ1-4; D perhaps matches TRBD1 (5 bases). The CDR3 runs to 16 residues. V was pared by 5 bases and J by 7 bases, with 20 bases between. The germline V gene has CDR1 SEHNR and CDR2 FQNEAQ (reference sequence). The CDR3 is CASSRAGLKGLEKLFF. The CDR3 bases are TGTGCCAGCAGCCGGGCTGGGTTAAAGGGGCTTGAAAAACTGTTTTTT.

Points on this clonotype: A much larger clone lies one base from this, so it may be a read error. This sequence joins TRBV5-6 and TRBJ1-2; TRBD1 aligns across 7 bases. Germline V gene lookup returns CDR1 SGHDT and CDR2 YYEEEE. V shed 4 bases, J shed 5 bases, and the junction held 11 bases outside the gene matches. The CDR3 sequence is 15 residues long. DNA of the CDR3: TGTGCCAGCAGCGTTACAGGGGCGTCGGGGTATGGCTACACCTTC. Protein: CASSVTGASGYGYTF.

This clonotype has a count of ten or more. The chain employs TRBV6-6 and TRBJ1-2; D is ambiguous. The V and J ends lost 6 bases and 3 bases respectively, with 14 bases between them. CDR1 and CDR2 from the germline V gene are MNHNY and SVGAGI (reference sequence). CDR3 length: 14 amino acids. The CDR3 reads CASSHTRTDYGYTF. As DNA, the CDR3 is TGTGCCAGCAGCCATACCCGGACTGACTATGGCTACACCTTC.

This clonotype was recorded many times. This chain uses TRBV6-5 with TRBJ2-7; the match to TRBD1 covers 8 bases. From germline, CDR1 is MNHEY and CDR2 SVGAGI. V shed 6 bases, J shed 2 bases, and the junction held 6 bases outside the gene matches. The CDR3 totals 14 residues. CDR3 loop: CASSRGQAAYEQYV. As DNA, the CDR3 is TGTGCCAGCAGCCGGGGACAGGCGGCCTACGAGCAGTACGTC.

Comment on this clonotype: The conserved closing phenylalanine or tryptophan is absent in this CDR3, likely reflecting a read error. The DNA is omitted, as the CDR3 cannot be located on it reliably, and the CDR3 follows TCRdb's listing. The genes are TRBV6-5 and TRBJ2-3; the table's D call TRBD2 went unverified against the DNA. Including both end residues, the CDR3 is 12 amino acids long. The germline V gene encodes CDR1 MNHEY and CDR2 SVGAGI. This chain's CDR3 is CASSPGPGAGNY.

This sequence joins TRBV10-3 and TRBJ1-2; the D gene is possibly TRBD1 (6 bases). Germline V gene lookup returns CDR1 ENHRY and CDR2 SYGVKD. Trimming cost V 5 bases and J 8 bases, with 21 bases left between them. CDR3 size: 15 residues. CDR3 DNA: TGTGCCATCAGTTATACAGGGCTGGAGTCGGGGGGCTACACCTTC. Amino acids: CAISYTGLESGGYTF.

As concerns this clonotype: The conserved final phenylalanine or tryptophan is absent from the CDR3, which likely points to a read error. This rearrangement joins TRBV24-1 to TRBJ2-3; the match to TRBD2 covers 10 bases. This CDR3 comprises 15 residues. CDR1 is KGHDR, CDR2 SFDVKD, per germline. The CDR3 DNA reads TGTGCCGCCAGTGATGGGACTAGCGACACAGATACGCAGTATTCT. This translates into CAASDGTSDTDTQYS.

A word on this clonotype: A read error is likely, as this CDR3 ends without the conserved phenylalanine or tryptophan. This chain joins TRBV7-3 and TRBJ1-1, with no clear D. CDR1 SGHTA and CDR2 FQGTGA come from the germline V gene. There are 14 residues in the CDR3. V was pared by 4 bases and J by 4 bases, with 13 bases between. DNA for the CDR3: TGTGCCAGCAGCTCCACGGATGACGGCACTGAAGCTTTCCTT. Protein: CASSSTDDGTEAFL.

This clonotype was counted at least ten times. The gene calls are TRBV15 and TRBJ2-7; 8 bases line up with TRBD1. With 3 bases clipped from V and 3 bases from J, the junction kept 10 bases outside the gene matches. CDR1 LNHNV and CDR2 YYDKDF come from the germline V gene (reference sequence). The CDR3 runs to 16 residues. The CDR3 loop reads CATSRYDRDRSYEQYF. CDR3 sequence (DNA): TGTGCCACCAGCAGGTACGACCGGGACAGGAGCTACGAGCAGTACTTC.

V usage is TRBV6-6 and J usage is TRBJ1-1; the match to TRBD1 covers 8 bases. The CDR3 consists of 16 residues. Trimming at V came to 0 bases and at J to 0 bases, leaving 3 bases not matched to a gene. Germline V gene data show CDR1 as MNHNY and CDR2 as SVGAGI (reference sequence). Here the CDR3 reads CASSYSPGGMNTEAFF. The CDR3 DNA is TGTGCCAGCAGTTACTCGCCAGGGGGCATGAACACTGAAGCTTTCTTT.

V is TRBV19 and J is TRBJ1-2; 8 bases are shared with TRBD1. The CDR3 is 12 amino acids. Per the germline V gene, CDR1 is LNHDA and CDR2 is SQIVND (reference sequence). CDR3 in DNA: TGTGCTCAACCGGACAGGGACTATGGCTACACCTTC. Its translation is CAQPDRDYGYTF.

In this sample, this clonotype turned up many times. V and J are TRBV9 and TRBJ2-3, with D perhaps given as TRBD1 or TRBD2 (5 bases each). Deletions cut 5 bases from V and 5 bases from J, with 15 bases between. The CDR3 runs to 14 residues. The germline V gene has CDR1 SGDLS and CDR2 YYNGEE. For the CDR3, the DNA is TGTGCCAGCAGTGAGGGACGGGTGTTAGATACGCAGTATTTT. It codes for CASSEGRVLDTQYF.

This clonotype has a count of ten or more. The J gene is TRBJ1-3, the V gene TRBV19; D is unresolved. Trimming took 10 bases from V and 2 from J, leaving 15 bases between them. Germline lookup yields CDR1 LNHDA and CDR2 SQIVND (reference sequence). This CDR3 is built from 14 residues. The DNA for the CDR3 is TGTGCCACCGACCCCGGCGACGCTGGAAACACCATATATTTT. Amino acids: CATDPGDAGNTIYF.

The chain combines TRBV7-6 with TRBJ2-4; 11 bases are a match to TRBD2. Germline CDR1 is SGHVS and CDR2 is FNYEAQ. J lost 2 bases, V lost 5 bases, and 11 bases had no gene match. The CDR3 runs 18 residues. The CDR3: CASSQKIAGGPPKNIQYF. The CDR3 nucleotides are TGTGCCAGCAGCCAGAAGATAGCGGGGGGGCCGCCCAAAAACATTCAGTACTTC.

Many counts were recorded for this clonotype. This sequence joins TRBV28 and TRBJ2-3; D may correspond to TRBD1 or TRBD2 (7 bases each). The CDR3 contains 15 residues. The germline gives CDR1 MDHEN, CDR2 SYDVKM. V lost 6 bases and J lost 3, with 16 bases in between. As DNA, the CDR3 is TGTGCCAGCAGACGGGAGGACAGGAGAACAGATACGCAGTATTTT. Protein: CASRREDRRTDTQYF.

This clonotype was seen many times. The J gene is TRBJ1-5, the V gene TRBV20-1; 8 nucleotides agree with TRBD1. The V segment lost 1 base and the J segment 1 base; nucleotides outside the gene matches: 3. Germline loops: CDR1 DFQATT, CDR2 SNEGSKA (reference sequence). The CDR3 length is 15 residues. This CDR3 reads CSARGQGLSNQPQHF. In nucleotides, the CDR3 is TGCAGTGCTAGAGGACAGGGGTTAAGCAATCAGCCCCAGCATTTT.

This clonotype was recorded at least ten times. This may be a read error, as it is one base from a much larger clone. This chain joins TRBV20-1 and TRBJ2-6; D is possibly TRBD1 (5 bases). Germline V CDR1 and CDR2: DFQATT, SNEGSKA (reference sequence). CDR3 length: 13 amino acids. CDR3 bases: TGCAGTGCTAGAGGCTCTGGGGCCAACGCCCTGACTTTC. Amino acid sequence: CSARGSGANALTF.

This clonotype was counted at least ten times. The V call is TRBV6-4, the J call TRBJ2-7; no clear D. V was clipped by 6 bases and J by 1 base, with 1 base between them. CDR3 length equals 10 residues. Germline assignment: CDR1 MRHNA and CDR2 SNTAGT. The CDR3 is CASRSYEQYV. CDR3 coding DNA: TGTGCCAGCAGGTCCTACGAGCAGTACGTC.

The chain carries TRBV12-3 or TRBV12-4 and TRBJ1-1, with D uncertain. V was clipped by 2 bases and J by 10 bases, with 14 bases between them. The CDR3 loop spans 13 amino acids. CDR3 protein: CASSLNELPLAFF. CDR3 coding DNA: TGTGCCAGCAGTTTAAACGAGTTACCCCTAGCTTTCTTT.

This clonotype was seen just once. The junction differs from germline at one of its ends, possibly a read error. V is TRBV5-1 and J is TRBJ1-2; D remains unclear. This CDR3 region has 14 residues. Germline V gene lookup returns CDR1 SGHRS and CDR2 YFSETQ. The CDR3 region is CASSLGRQNYGYTF. The CDR3 DNA sequence: TGCGCCAGCAGCTTGGGAAGGCAGAACTACGGCTACACCTTC.

This clonotype was picked up many times. A read error may account for a junction end that differs from germline. The chain uses TRBV6-5 and TRBJ1-2; unclear D gene. Germline V CDR1 and CDR2: MNHEY, SVGAGI. The CDR3 has 13 residues. Here the CDR3 reads CASSHSMRDGYTF. The CDR3 DNA follows: TGTGCCAGCAGTCACTCGATGCGGGATGGCTACACCTTC.

This clonotype was recorded a few times. The J gene is TRBJ1-6, the V gene TRBV18; tentatively, D is TRBD1 (5 bases). CDR1 KGHSH and CDR2 LQKENI come from the germline V gene. There are 15 residues in the CDR3. V lost 2 bases and J lost 7, with 12 bases in between. CDR3: CASSPAAGSNSPLHF. The CDR3 bases are TGTGCCAGCTCACCAGCGGCAGGGAGCAATTCACCCCTCCACTTT.

The chain couples TRBV10-2 to TRBJ1-6; 8 bases agree with TRBD1. The CDR3 runs to 15 residues. J gave up 6 bases and V 4 bases, and 5 bases lay outside the gene matches. The germline CDR1 and CDR2 sequences are WSHSY and SAAADI. DNA of the CDR3: TGCGCCAGCAGTGGAACGGGACAGGTTAATTCACCCCTCCACTTT. It is translated as CASSGTGQVNSPLHF.

This clonotype was observed once. J is TRBJ1-4 and V is TRBV6-1; 10 nucleotides line up with TRBD1. Per the germline V gene, CDR1 is MNHNS and CDR2 is SASEGT. V shed 5 bases, J shed 8 bases, and the junction held 8 bases outside the gene matches. The CDR3 has 15 amino acids. The CDR3 reads CASSLGQGVKEKLFF. CDR3 bases: TGTGCCAGCAGTCTCGGACAGGGGGTAAAAGAAAAACTGTTTTTT.

In the case of this clonotype: A much larger clone is a single base away; this may be a read error. The chain joins TRBV6-4 to TRBJ1-2, with D uncertain. This CDR3 is 13 amino acids long. The germline CDR1 and CDR2 sequences are MRHNA and SNTAGT. Between the trimmed V and J ends, which lost 5 bases and 4 bases, there was a span of 11 bases. CDR3 sequence reads: CASSLEDSYGYTF. The CDR3 DNA sequence: TGTGCCAGCAGTCTCGAGGACTCCTATGGCTACACCTTC.

This clonotype was observed many times. The J gene is TRBJ2-2, the V gene TRBV7-3; TRBD1 matches 8 bases. CDR3 size: 17 residues. From germline, CDR1 is SGHTA and CDR2 FQGTGA. The V gene end was trimmed by 5 bases and the J gene end by 5 bases; junction bases not matched to a gene: 13. This CDR3 reads CASSPTPDRGRTGELFF. The CDR3 DNA reads as TGTGCCAGCAGCCCCACCCCCGACAGGGGCCGAACCGGGGAGCTGTTTTTT.